The clone carrying this TCR beta chain was detected once. Its antigen is unidentified. Cells stained for CD3, CD4, CD8, CD45RA, CD27 and viability were sorted into four CD45RA/CD27 subsets. Trimming took 5 bases from V and 0 from J, leaving 13 bases between them. CDR3 length: 15 amino acids. Germline loops: CDR1 SGHVS, CDR2 FQNEAQ. This sample was taken from a study of naive and memory T cell subsets. Study findings and constraints: From naive to CM, EM and EMRA, diversity decreased and Gini increased.

Both TRBC1 and TRBC2 were covered by a beta constant-region primer of two equimolar oligonucleotides. Four rounds of PCR amplified the ligated cDNA using nested alpha and beta constant-region primers plus SP2. TCRdb used MiXCR to reprocess the UMI-ligation and nested PCR reads, holding one entry per CDR3 protein. The sample carries roughly 20,000 distinct CDR3 sequences, 9.5% to 12% recorded once. This sequence joins TRBV7-8 and TRBJ1-1; D unresolved. This receptor was taken from a human donor in good health. The sequencing sample was made of central memory CD8+ T cells from blood. In DNA form, the CDR3 reads TGTGCCAGCAGCCCTTCGGCTAATCTGAACACTGAAGCTTTCTTT. Amino acid sequence: CASSPSANLNTEAFF.